This T cell receptor (beta chain) came from a study of shared clonotypes between healthy human individuals. Some clones are missing from TCRdb's copy, which holds only in-frame ones; the method was immunoSEQ multiplex PCR. The data contain approximately 1.1 million clones, around 78% of them singletons. In germline, CDR1 is SGHTA, CDR2 FQGNSA. CDR3 size: 12 residues. Remarks on this clone: A junction end diverges from the germline sequence, so it may reflect a read error.

J is TRBJ2-2 and V is TRBV7-2, with D possibly called TRBD1 or TRBD2 (5 bases each). What was sequenced was memory CD4+ T cells from PBMCs. As to subset: CD45RA-negative fraction. The receptor's source is a man aged 18 to 29 in good health. Some clones in this sample may be carry-over from other donors' samples. Here the CDR3 DNA reads TGTGCCAGCAGCTTAGAGTTTGGGGGGCTGTTTTTT. Encoded protein: CASSLEFGGLFF.